This TCR beta chain was sequenced for a study of shared clonotypes between healthy human individuals. Produced via immunoSEQ multiplex PCR; TCRdb's table is partial and in-frame only. The table shows about 520,000 clones, with about 85% occurring only once. There were only Caucasian adults among the donors, and all lived in Nashville, Tennessee. For unsorted samples, genomic DNA was extracted from around 96 million PBMCs. V was trimmed by 5 bases and J by 4 bases, leaving 11 bases between them. Germline-derived CDR1 and CDR2 are MGHRA and YSYEKL. The CDR3 extends over 13 amino acids. The source material was PBMCs. This chain connects TRBV4-1 to TRBJ1-1, with D possibly matching TRBD1 (6 bases). The TCR sequence derives from a woman aged 35 to 49 in good health. Some clones in this sample may be carry-over from other donors' samples. CDR3: CASSFRTATEAFF. CDR3 in DNA: TGCGCCAGCAGCTTTCGGACAGCCACTGAAGCTTTCTTT.